Here is one T cell receptor (beta chain) with its context. V shed 5 bases and J shed 7 bases, with 15 bases lying between them. This CDR3 comprises 14 residues. Germline V lookup: CDR1 LNHDA, CDR2 SQIVND (reference sequence). The sample is drawn from a study of blood T cell repertoires in COVID-19. The protocol was immunoSEQ multiplex PCR, while the TCRdb copy is restricted to in-frame clones and leaves out a portion. Among just under 85,000 clones listed, approximately 86% were seen once. This TCR derives from an elderly man with active or convalescent COVID-19. The rearrangement links TRBV19 to TRBJ2-1; a weak D match, TRBD2 (6 bases). Sequencing was performed on peripheral blood. The CDR3 region is CASSSKRAGNEQFF. Written as DNA, the CDR3 is TGTGCCAGTAGTTCCAAGCGGGCGGGGAATGAGCAGTTCTTC.